This entry features one T cell receptor beta chain sequence. This record comes from a study of blood T cell repertoires in COVID-19. In the study overall: Some COVID-19 samples were acute and others convalescent; all came from the United States, Italy and Spain. The cDNA or gDNA used as material had been derived from T cells, B-cell-depleted T cells, or PBMCs.

The CDR3 sequence is 16 residues long. The J segment lost 2 bases and the V segment lost 1 base, leaving 2 bases of the junction unmatched. Germline CDR1 and CDR2: GTSNPN and SVGIG (reference sequence). Authors' methods: Nucleated cell counts were estimated from reference gene primer amplification. Only in-frame clones appear in the TCRdb table, and some are missing; sequencing was by immunoSEQ multiplex PCR. The DNA was the basis for D and trimming; V, J and clone size are from that table. The repertoire includes around 97,000 clones, 70% to 85% of them detected once, and around 9.3% sits in the top ten.

The chain is built from TRBV30 and TRBJ2-1; 13 bases map to TRBD2. Sequencing was carried out using peripheral blood. The clonotype was recovered from a man in his 70s with acute or convalescent COVID-19. CDR3 region: CAWSATSGGAYNEQFF. Here the CDR3 DNA reads TGTGCCTGGAGTGCCACTAGCGGGGGGGCCTACAATGAGCAGTTCTTC.